Listed below are T cell receptor beta chains from one sample, sequenced in a study of blood T cell repertoires in COVID-19. This table comes from immunoSEQ multiplex PCR, and its TCRdb copy is limited to in-frame clones, with some not included. Here the sample spans roughly 58,000 clones, roughly 80% being singletons. Sequenced input: peripheral blood. The origin of the receptors is a man aged 65-85 years with active COVID-19. Each CDR3 is given with its conserved first and last residue. Each record gives: D gene, J gene, clone size, V gene, CDR3 protein, CDR3 DNA. D genes are given only for firm matches. Rows may omit the clone size; those that give it use once, few, many or a size class.

d_gene: .; j_gene: TRBJ1-4; abundance: .; v_gene: TRBV5-5; CDR3aa: CASSLNGGASNEKLFF; CDR3nt: TGTGCCAGCAGCCTTAATGGGGGGGCAAGTAATGAAAAACTGTTTTTT
d_gene: .; j_gene: TRBJ2-7; abundance: .; v_gene: TRBV7-2; CDR3aa: CASSWGAGGTIYEQYF; CDR3nt: TGTGCCAGCAGCTGGGGGGCAGGGGGGACGATCTACGAGCAGTACTTC
d_gene: TRBD2; j_gene: TRBJ2-7; abundance: .; v_gene: TRBV7-2; CDR3aa: CASSYPGTSAYEQYF; CDR3nt: TGTGCCAGCAGCTACCCCGGGACTAGCGCCTACGAGCAGTACTTC
d_gene: TRBD2; j_gene: TRBJ2-7; abundance: once; v_gene: TRBV4-1; CDR3aa: CASSQEGTSYEQYF; CDR3nt: TGCGCCAGCAGCCAAGAGGGGACTAGTTACGAGCAGTACTTC
d_gene: TRBD2; j_gene: TRBJ2-7; abundance: .; v_gene: TRBV12-3/TRBV12-4; CDR3aa: CASRASGRYEQYF; CDR3nt: TGTGCCAGCAGAGCTAGCGGGAGGTACGAGCAGTACTTC
d_gene: .; j_gene: TRBJ1-1; abundance: .; v_gene: TRBV30; CDR3aa: CAWGGRQGQAFF; CDR3nt: TGTGCCTGGGGTGGTAGGCAGGGCCAAGCTTTCTTT
d_gene: .; j_gene: TRBJ1-1; abundance: .; v_gene: TRBV7-2; CDR3aa: CASSQRQGSEAFF; CDR3nt: TGTGCCAGCAGCCAACGACAAGGAAGTGAAGCTTTCTTT
d_gene: .; j_gene: TRBJ2-1; abundance: .; v_gene: TRBV6-2/TRBV6-3; CDR3aa: CASSYKVPRPGHRPYNEQFF; CDR3nt: TGTGCCAGCAGTTACAAAGTCCCCCGGCCGGGACACCGCCCCTACAATGAGCAGTTCTTC
d_gene: TRBD1; j_gene: TRBJ1-5; abundance: .; v_gene: TRBV19; CDR3aa: CASRHRGNQPQHF; CDR3nt: TGTGCCAGTAGGCACAGGGGGAATCAGCCCCAGCATTTT
d_gene: TRBD2; j_gene: TRBJ2-4; abundance: .; v_gene: TRBV30; CDR3aa: CAWSVPRLAFSYLAKNIQYF; CDR3nt: TGTGCCTGGAGTGTACCAAGACTAGCTTTCTCTTATTTAGCCAAAAACATTCAGTACTTC
d_gene: .; j_gene: TRBJ1-5; abundance: .; v_gene: TRBV30; CDR3aa: CAWSVGGGSNQPQHF; CDR3nt: TGTGCCTGGAGTGTAGGCGGCGGATCCAATCAGCCCCAGCATTTT
d_gene: .; j_gene: TRBJ1-1; abundance: once; v_gene: TRBV4-3; CDR3aa: CASSQGGWGGTEAFF; CDR3nt: TGCGCCAGCAGCCAAGGGGGGTGGGGAGGGACTGAAGCTTTCTTT
d_gene: .; j_gene: TRBJ2-3; abundance: .; v_gene: TRBV11-2; CDR3aa: CASSLRATGTDTQYF; CDR3nt: TGTGCCAGCAGCCTGCGGGCTACGGGCACAGATACGCAGTATTTT
d_gene: TRBD1; j_gene: TRBJ2-5; abundance: once; v_gene: TRBV19; CDR3aa: CASSDPGGGYLKTQYF; CDR3nt: TGTGCCAGTAGTGATCCAGGGGGCGGCTATCTGAAGACCCAGTACTTC
d_gene: .; j_gene: TRBJ1-6; abundance: .; v_gene: TRBV5-8; CDR3aa: CASSTALTLHF; CDR3nt: TGTGCCAGCAGCACTGCTCTCACCCTCCACTTT
d_gene: .; j_gene: TRBJ1-1; abundance: few; v_gene: TRBV27; CDR3aa: CASSLYGGSEAFF; CDR3nt: TGTGCCAGCAGTTTATATGGGGGGTCTGAAGCTTTCTTT
d_gene: .; j_gene: TRBJ2-7; abundance: .; v_gene: TRBV3-1/TRBV3-2; CDR3aa: CASSQQQVAYEQYF; CDR3nt: TGTGCCAGCAGCCAACAGCAGGTTGCCTACGAGCAGTACTTC
d_gene: TRBD1; j_gene: TRBJ2-3; abundance: .; v_gene: TRBV24-1; CDR3aa: CATSDLGQGADTQYF; CDR3nt: TGTGCCACCAGTGATCTTGGACAGGGGGCAGATACGCAGTATTTT
d_gene: TRBD2; j_gene: TRBJ2-1; abundance: .; v_gene: TRBV11-3; CDR3aa: CASSLGGRDYNEQFF; CDR3nt: TGTGCCAGCAGCTTAGGAGGGAGGGACTACAATGAGCAGTTCTTC
d_gene: TRBD2; j_gene: TRBJ2-1; abundance: .; v_gene: TRBV28; CDR3aa: CASRNPASGPSEQFF; CDR3nt: TGTGCCAGCAGGAACCCGGCTAGCGGCCCGAGTGAGCAGTTCTTC
d_gene: TRBD1; j_gene: TRBJ1-4; abundance: .; v_gene: TRBV2; CDR3aa: CASSDRGQANEKLFF; CDR3nt: TGTGCCAGCAGCGACAGGGGGCAGGCTAATGAAAAACTGTTTTTT
d_gene: TRBD2; j_gene: TRBJ2-3; abundance: .; v_gene: TRBV6-2/TRBV6-3; CDR3aa: CASSLSSGGVDTQYF; CDR3nt: TGTGCCAGCAGCCTGTCTAGCGGAGGGGTCGATACGCAGTATTTT
d_gene: .; j_gene: TRBJ1-1; abundance: .; v_gene: TRBV7-9; CDR3aa: CASSLGAGNTEAFF; CDR3nt: TGTGCCAGCAGCTTAGGGGCAGGGAACACTGAAGCTTTCTTT
d_gene: TRBD2; j_gene: TRBJ2-3; abundance: .; v_gene: TRBV7-6; CDR3aa: CASSLWTSGRVTDTQYF; CDR3nt: TGTGCCAGCAGCCTTTGGACTAGCGGGAGAGTGACAGATACGCAGTATTTT
d_gene: TRBD1; j_gene: TRBJ1-5; abundance: few; v_gene: TRBV19; CDR3aa: CASSTTGANQPQHF; CDR3nt: TGTGCCAGTAGCACGACAGGGGCCAATCAGCCCCAGCATTTT
d_gene: TRBD2; j_gene: TRBJ2-3; abundance: .; v_gene: TRBV10-3; CDR3aa: CAISPGLADTDTQYF; CDR3nt: TGTGCCATCAGCCCGGGACTAGCGGACACAGATACGCAGTATTTT
d_gene: TRBD1; j_gene: TRBJ2-5; abundance: .; v_gene: TRBV4-1; CDR3aa: CASSHRTGGGPETQYF; CDR3nt: TGCGCCAGCAGCCACCGGACAGGGGGGGGCCCAGAGACCCAGTACTTC
d_gene: TRBD1; j_gene: TRBJ1-1; abundance: .; v_gene: TRBV5-1; CDR3aa: CASSLETGVLGTEAFF; CDR3nt: TGCGCCAGCAGCTTGGAGACAGGGGTTCTGGGCACTGAAGCTTTCTTT
d_gene: .; j_gene: TRBJ1-2; abundance: .; v_gene: TRBV7-2; CDR3aa: CASSSQTVNYGYTF; CDR3nt: TGTGCCAGCAGCTCCCAGACAGTTAACTATGGCTACACCTTC
d_gene: .; j_gene: TRBJ1-2; abundance: few; v_gene: TRBV4-1; CDR3aa: CASSQALSQDAYGYTF; CDR3nt: TGCGCCAGCAGCCAAGCCTTGAGTCAGGATGCCTATGGCTACACCTTC
d_gene: TRBD1; j_gene: TRBJ2-6; abundance: .; v_gene: TRBV19; CDR3aa: CASCPGGAGANVLTF; CDR3nt: TGTGCCAGTTGTCCAGGGGGCGCTGGGGCCAACGTCCTGACTTTC
d_gene: .; j_gene: TRBJ1-2; abundance: .; v_gene: TRBV30; CDR3aa: CASSPGLSNYGYTF; CDR3nt: TGTGCCTCCTCCCCGGGACTGAGTAACTATGGCTACACCTTC
d_gene: .; j_gene: TRBJ1-2; abundance: .; v_gene: TRBV6-1; CDR3aa: CASSEGVAYGYTF; CDR3nt: TGTGCCAGCAGTGAAGGGGTAGCCTATGGCTACACCTTC
d_gene: TRBD1; j_gene: TRBJ2-7; abundance: .; v_gene: TRBV24-1; CDR3aa: CATSDLGTGGEQYF; CDR3nt: TGTGCCACCAGTGATTTAGGGACAGGGGGCGAGCAGTACTTC
d_gene: .; j_gene: TRBJ1-3; abundance: .; v_gene: TRBV29-1; CDR3aa: CSVRQVAGNTIYF; CDR3nt: TGCAGCGTTCGACAAGTGGCAGGAAACACCATATATTTT
d_gene: TRBD2; j_gene: TRBJ2-7; abundance: .; v_gene: TRBV15; CDR3aa: CATSSVLAGGGEQYF; CDR3nt: TGTGCCACCAGCAGCGTACTAGCGGGAGGAGGCGAGCAGTACTTC
d_gene: .; j_gene: TRBJ2-6; abundance: .; v_gene: TRBV6-1; CDR3aa: CASSVPGKGAGANVLTF; CDR3nt: TGTGCCAGCAGTGTCCCGGGCAAGGGAGCCGGGGCCAACGTCCTGACTTTC
d_gene: TRBD2; j_gene: TRBJ2-1; abundance: .; v_gene: TRBV5-6; CDR3aa: CASTTGTSRRDEQFF; CDR3nt: TGTGCCAGCACCACAGGGACTAGCCGGCGGGATGAGCAGTTCTTC
d_gene: .; j_gene: TRBJ2-2; abundance: large; v_gene: TRBV4-1; CDR3aa: CASSQDKGDNTGELFF; CDR3nt: TGCGCCAGCAGCCAAGATAAAGGGGATAACACCGGGGAGCTGTTTTTT
d_gene: TRBD2; j_gene: TRBJ2-1; abundance: .; v_gene: TRBV19; CDR3aa: CASSMAREGLEQFF; CDR3nt: TGTGCCAGTAGTATGGCGAGGGAGGGTCTTGAGCAGTTCTTC
d_gene: .; j_gene: TRBJ1-5; abundance: .; v_gene: TRBV29-1; CDR3aa: CSVEQGSGQPQHF; CDR3nt: TGCAGCGTTGAACAGGGCTCAGGGCAGCCCCAGCATTTT
d_gene: TRBD1; j_gene: TRBJ2-7; abundance: .; v_gene: TRBV6-5; CDR3aa: CASSQPGTASYEQYF; CDR3nt: TGTGCCAGCAGTCAACCCGGGACAGCATCCTACGAGCAGTACTTC
d_gene: .; j_gene: TRBJ1-2; abundance: .; v_gene: TRBV7-2; CDR3aa: CASSTGINYGYTF; CDR3nt: TGTGCCAGCAGTACAGGGATTAACTATGGCTACACCTTC
d_gene: TRBD1; j_gene: TRBJ1-3; abundance: .; v_gene: TRBV27; CDR3aa: CASSLDRGGFSGNTIYF; CDR3nt: TGTGCCAGCAGTCTAGACAGGGGGGGTTTCTCTGGAAACACCATATATTTT
d_gene: TRBD1; j_gene: TRBJ1-5; abundance: .; v_gene: TRBV10-3; CDR3aa: CAISERDSSNQPQHF; CDR3nt: TGTGCCATCAGTGAGAGGGACAGCAGCAATCAGCCCCAGCATTTT
d_gene: .; j_gene: TRBJ2-7; abundance: .; v_gene: TRBV7-2; CDR3aa: CASRPTESYEQYF; CDR3nt: TGTGCCAGCAGACCAACAGAGTCCTACGAGCAGTACTTC
d_gene: .; j_gene: TRBJ2-2; abundance: .; v_gene: TRBV6-4; CDR3aa: CASSPIPGAGELFF; CDR3nt: TGTGCCAGCAGTCCTATACCAGGGGCCGGGGAGCTGTTTTTT
d_gene: TRBD1; j_gene: TRBJ1-6; abundance: .; v_gene: TRBV11-2; CDR3aa: CASSSSGGFDNSPLHF; CDR3nt: TGTGCCAGCAGCTCCTCAGGGGGCTTTGATAATTCACCCCTCCACTTT
d_gene: .; j_gene: TRBJ2-3; abundance: .; v_gene: TRBV24-1; CDR3aa: CATSDPYRAPRGYTDTQYF; CDR3nt: TGTGCCACCAGTGATCCCTATCGAGCACCGCGGGGTTACACAGATACGCAGTATTTT
d_gene: .; j_gene: TRBJ1-2; abundance: .; v_gene: TRBV24-1; CDR3aa: CATSDLGGPPPNYGYTF; CDR3nt: TGTGCCACCAGTGATTTGGGAGGGCCCCCCCCAAACTATGGCTACACCTTC
d_gene: .; j_gene: TRBJ2-7; abundance: .; v_gene: TRBV7-2; CDR3aa: CASSLAGMGSSYEQYF; CDR3nt: TGTGCCAGCAGCTTAGCGGGTATGGGGAGCTCCTACGAGCAGTACTTC
d_gene: .; j_gene: TRBJ2-7; abundance: few; v_gene: TRBV28; CDR3aa: CASSFQTGAREQYF; CDR3nt: TGTGCCAGCAGTTTTCAAACAGGCGCGCGCGAGCAGTACTTC
d_gene: .; j_gene: TRBJ1-1; abundance: .; v_gene: TRBV19; CDR3aa: CASSTGTEAFF; CDR3nt: TGTGCCAGTAGTACGGGCACTGAAGCTTTCTTT
d_gene: .; j_gene: TRBJ2-7; abundance: .; v_gene: TRBV21-1; CDR3aa: CASSKGGQRLPSYEQYF; CDR3nt: TGTGCCAGCAGCAAGGGTGGACAGAGACTACCCTCCTACGAGCAGTACTTC
d_gene: .; j_gene: TRBJ2-2; abundance: .; v_gene: TRBV4-2; CDR3aa: CASSQELGRQTANTGELFF; CDR3nt: TGTGCCAGCAGCCAAGAGCTAGGGAGGCAGACTGCGAACACCGGGGAGCTGTTTTTT
d_gene: .; j_gene: TRBJ1-1; abundance: .; v_gene: TRBV15; CDR3aa: CATSAGPGRAEAFF; CDR3nt: TGTGCCACCAGCGCCGGGCCAGGGAGGGCTGAAGCTTTCTTT